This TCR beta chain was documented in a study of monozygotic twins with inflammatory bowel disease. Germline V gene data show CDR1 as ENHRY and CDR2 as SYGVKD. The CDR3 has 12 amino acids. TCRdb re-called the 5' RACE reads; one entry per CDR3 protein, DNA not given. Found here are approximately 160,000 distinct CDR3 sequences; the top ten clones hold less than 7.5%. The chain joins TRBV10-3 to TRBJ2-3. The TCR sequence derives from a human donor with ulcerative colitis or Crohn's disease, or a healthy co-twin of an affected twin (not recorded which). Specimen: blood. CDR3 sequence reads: CAIRESPDTQYF.